The TCR beta chain described here comes from a study of T cells after yellow fever vaccination. On the study more broadly: Preparing low-cell-number fractions relied on SMART-Seq v4 Ultra Low Input. Overall study findings and caveats: Reappearance after the booster was observed for most primary-vaccination clones (96% CD4, roughly 90% CD8). Although most clonotypes did not, a small share appeared in both CD4 and CD8 compartments.

TCRdb re-derived calls from the 5' RACE reads in MiXCR, one entry per CDR3 protein. The sample records about 580,000 distinct CDR3 sequences, 17% being singletons. The CDR3 has 19 amino acids. V gave up 0 bases and J gave up 2 bases; unmatched junction bases: 7. From germline, CDR1 is KGHSH and CDR2 LQKENI. With regard to this clonotype: Its antigen is unidentified.

This clonotype was obtained from a man in his late teens or twenties who received the YFV17D yellow fever vaccine. The chain is built from TRBV18 and TRBJ2-5; 15 nucleotides align to TRBD2. The source was PBMCs, collected 5 to 6 days after the first yellow fever vaccination. The CDR3 DNA is TGTGCCAGCTCACCACCCCCCGGGACTAGCGGGGGGCCGCAAGAGACCCAGTACTTC. This encodes CASSPPPGTSGGPQETQYF.